The 21 T cell receptor beta chains in this list originate from one sample, sequenced in a study of shared clonotypes between healthy human individuals. Generated by immunoSEQ multiplex PCR, the TCRdb table keeps only in-frame clones and is missing some. Among 2,500,000 or so clones, about 92% were seen once, and the ten largest hold around 0.14%. Sequenced input: naive CD4+ T cells sorted from blood. The subset denotes: CD45RA+ positively selected. Receptors were obtained from a man between 18 and 29 years old in good health.

The rearrangement uses TRBV30 and TRBJ1-1, with D maybe TRBD1 (5 bases). The V end was cut by 3 bases, the J end by 7 bases, with 18 bases between. The CDR3 runs 14 residues. Per the germline V gene, CDR1 is GTSNPN and CDR2 is SVGIG (reference sequence). CDR3 sequence reads: CAWRTGRGKNEAFF. Written as DNA, the CDR3 is TGTGCCTGGAGGACCGGGCGGGGGAAGAATGAAGCTTTCTTT.

The genes are TRBV28 and TRBJ1-1, with D possibly TRBD1 on 6 matching bases. The germline V gene has CDR1 MDHEN and CDR2 SYDVKM. Trimming cost V 2 bases and J 5 bases, with 15 bases left between them. The CDR3 has 15 amino acids. The CDR3 nucleotides read TGTGCCAGCAGTTTAAACGGAGGGAGGGGGACTGAAGCTTTCTTT. Translated, it gives CASSLNGGRGTEAFF.

The chain uses TRBV6-5 and TRBJ1-1, with 8 bases matching TRBD1. The CDR3 sequence is 15 residues long. V lost 4 bases to trimming and J lost 0 bases; unmatched junction nucleotides: 4. CDR1 and CDR2 from the germline V gene are MNHEY and SVGAGI. The CDR3 here is CASSSPDRVNTEAFF. For the CDR3, the DNA is TGTGCCAGCAGTTCCCCGGACAGGGTGAACACTGAAGCTTTCTTT.

The chain links TRBV19 to TRBJ2-3, with TRBD2 as a possible D gene (5 bases). Germline V lookup: CDR1 LNHDA, CDR2 SQIVND (reference sequence). The length of the CDR3 is 14 residues. V lost 3 bases, J lost 4 bases, and 11 bases lay in between. The CDR3 sequence is CASSIQSGSDTQYF. Here the CDR3 DNA reads TGTGCCAGTAGTATCCAGAGCGGCTCAGATACGCAGTATTTT.

In regard to this clone: The same CDR3 also results from other DNA sequences found in this sample. The rearrangement uses TRBV5-1 and TRBJ2-5; D unresolved. Looked up from germline, CDR1 is SGHRS and CDR2 is YFSETQ. The CDR3 spans 12 residues. V was clipped by 6 bases and J by 0 bases, with 6 bases between them. The DNA for the CDR3 is TGCGCCAGCACCCTTAACCAAGAGACCCAGTACTTC. This sequence encodes CASTLNQETQYF.

The chain joins TRBV2 to TRBJ2-3; D is possibly TRBD2 (5 bases). Germline V CDR1 and CDR2: SNHLY, FYNNEI. The CDR3 has 13 residues. V lost 6 bases, J lost 14 bases, and 21 bases lay in between. The CDR3 loop reads CASSTLRERGGYF. The DNA of the CDR3 is TGTGCCAGCAGCACGCTAAGGGAGCGCGGCGGGTATTTT.

This clone appeared once. The chain couples TRBV30 to TRBJ1-1; 9 bases are shared with TRBD1. V lost 5 bases to trimming and J lost 4 bases; unmatched junction nucleotides: 5. The CDR3 contains 13 residues. Germline V lookup: CDR1 GTSNPN, CDR2 SVGIG (reference sequence). CDR3 residues: CAWGGQGATEAFF. The CDR3 DNA reads as TGTGCCTGGGGGGGACAGGGTGCCACTGAAGCTTTCTTT.

This chain connects TRBV10-2 to TRBJ1-1, with 9 bases identical to TRBD1. CDR3 length equals 14 residues. Per the germline V gene, CDR1 is WSHSY and CDR2 is SAAADI. J lost 11 bases, V lost 5 bases, and 12 bases had no gene match. CDR3 loop: CASSPGQGLLEAFF. The CDR3 nucleotides are TGCGCCAGCAGTCCGGGACAGGGTCTTTTAGAGGCTTTCTTT.

The rearrangement joins TRBV7-9 to TRBJ2-3, with 7 bases aligning to TRBD2. The CDR3 contains 16 residues. V shed 6 bases and J 1 base; nucleotides not matched to a gene: 10. Per the germline V gene, CDR1 is SEHNR and CDR2 is FQNEAQ (reference sequence). This CDR3 reads CASRPVGLAGTDTQYF. For the CDR3, the DNA is TGTGCCAGCAGACCTGTCGGGCTAGCGGGCACAGATACGCAGTATTTT. The full variable domain, its missing parts supplied by reference TRBV7-9 and TRBJ2-3, is DTGVSQNPRHKITKRGQNVTFRCDPISEHNRLYWYRQTLGQGPEFLTYFQNEAQLEKSRLLSDRFSAERPKGSFSTLEIQRTEQGDSAMYLCASRPVGLAGTDTQYFGPGTRLTVL.

The V and J genes are TRBV10-3 and TRBJ2-7; TRBD2 aligns across 7 bases. Looked up from germline, CDR1 is ENHRY and CDR2 is SYGVKD. The CDR3 covers 13 residues. V lost 8 bases to trimming and J lost 4 bases; unmatched junction nucleotides: 8. The CDR3: CAIGGSGKYEQYF. The CDR3 coding sequence is TGTGCCATCGGCGGAAGCGGGAAGTACGAGCAGTACTTC.

Note on this clone: At the DNA level, this CDR3 is encoded by other sequences in the same sample as well. J is TRBJ2-1 and V is TRBV7-9; 9 bases line up with TRBD1. The CDR3 length is 15 residues. Germline V gives CDR1 SEHNR, CDR2 FQNEAQ (reference sequence). V was clipped by 6 bases and J by 1 base; unmatched bases: 4. CDR3 sequence reads: CASSLDRGSYNEQFF. The CDR3, as DNA: TGTGCCAGCAGTTTGGACAGGGGTTCCTACAATGAGCAGTTCTTC. The whole variable domain, remainder taken from reference TRBV7-9 and TRBJ2-1, is DTGVSQNPRHKITKRGQNVTFRCDPISEHNRLYWYRQTLGQGPEFLTYFQNEAQLEKSRLLSDRFSAERPKGSFSTLEIQRTEQGDSAMYLCASSLDRGSYNEQFFGPGTRLTVL.

This clone was seen just once. V is TRBV6-5 and J is TRBJ1-2; no firm D call. This CDR3 region has 14 residues. Germline CDR1 reads MNHEY; CDR2 reads SVGAGI. Deletions cut 6 bases from V and 4 bases from J, with 15 bases between. The CDR3 sequence: CASSGPGNGYGYTF. The CDR3 bases are TGTGCCAGCAGCGGCCCGGGCAACGGCTATGGCTACACCTTC.

The chain carries TRBV28 and TRBJ1-5; no definite D call. The CDR3 length is 12 residues. Trimming stripped 1 base from V and 6 bases from J, with 4 bases between. CDR1 and CDR2 (germline): MDHEN, SYDVKM. This chain's CDR3 is CASSLLSQPQHF. CDR3 sequence (DNA): TGTGCCAGCAGTTTATTGAGTCAGCCCCAGCATTTT.

The chain carries TRBV5-1 and TRBJ1-1; unclear D gene. The V end was cut by 0 bases, the J end by 11 bases, with 11 bases between. The CDR3 consists of 12 residues. Germline V lookup: CDR1 SGHRS, CDR2 YFSETQ. The CDR3 DNA reads as TGCGCCAGCAGCTTGGATTGGCGGAGGGCTTTCTTT. It specifies CASSLDWRRAFF.

The chain recombines TRBV30 with TRBJ2-5; D not certain. Trimming pared 4 bases from V and 2 bases from J, leaving 5 bases between. Germline values: CDR1 GTSNPN, CDR2 SVGIG (reference sequence). There are 11 residues in the CDR3. The CDR3 loop reads CAWNTQETQYF. Written as DNA, the CDR3 is TGTGCCTGGAATACGCAAGAGACCCAGTACTTC.

The chain combines TRBV7-6 with TRBJ2-1; TRBD2 matches 9 bases. V trimming: 5 bases; J trimming: 7 bases; junction bases outside the gene matches: 6. Per germline, CDR1 SGHVS and CDR2 FNYEAQ. The CDR3 has 14 residues. The CDR3 sequence: CASSVSGGRNEQFF. The CDR3 DNA is TGTGCCAGCAGCGTTAGCGGGGGCCGGAATGAGCAGTTCTTC.

The chain employs TRBV6-5 and TRBJ2-1, with a possible D match to TRBD2 (5 bases). Per the germline V gene, CDR1 is MNHEY and CDR2 is SVGAGI. The CDR3 is made up of 14 amino acids. V lost 5 bases and J 4 bases, leaving 12 bases between the germline ends. The CDR3 sequence: CASSRPGLYNEQFF. CDR3 DNA sequence: TGTGCCAGCAGTCGTCCGGGGTTGTACAATGAGCAGTTCTTC.

In the case of this clone: This same CDR3 is encoded by further DNA sequences in the sample. This chain uses TRBV5-1 with TRBJ2-7; D might be TRBD2 (6 bases). The CDR3 has 15 residues. Germline CDR1 SGHRS, CDR2 YFSETQ. V lost 0 bases, J lost 2 bases, and 12 bases lay in between. The CDR3 DNA reads TGCGCCAGCAGCTTGGTAGGGACTGAGACCTACGAGCAGTACTTC. Its protein product is CASSLVGTETYEQYF.

The V and J genes are TRBV7-2 and TRBJ2-7, with D possibly being TRBD1 or TRBD2 (7 bases each). The V end lost 3 bases, the J end lost 5 bases, and 20 bases lay between the germline ends. The CDR3 is made up of 16 amino acids. Looked up from germline, CDR1 is SGHTA and CDR2 is FQGNSA. CDR3 sequence (DNA): TGTGCCAGCAGCTTTCTTGGGAGGGGGCCGCTTGACGAGCAGTACTTC. This translates into CASSFLGRGPLDEQYF.

The chain is built from TRBV4-1 and TRBJ2-5, with D possibly being TRBD1 or TRBD2 (5 bases each). CDR1 is MGHRA, CDR2 YSYEKL, per germline. The CDR3 totals 14 residues. V was trimmed by 3 bases and J by 2 bases, leaving 10 bases between them. CDR3 bases: TGCGCCAGCAGCCAGGGACCGAATCAAGAGACCCAGTACTTC. Translation: CASSQGPNQETQYF.

V is TRBV7-9 and J is TRBJ1-2, with D hard to call. Trimming left V 2 bases short and J 8 bases short, with 9 bases between. The CDR3 is 12 amino acids. CDR1 is SEHNR, CDR2 FQNEAQ, per germline (reference sequence). The CDR3 reads CASSLQSVGYTF. The CDR3 DNA is TGTGCCAGCAGCTTACAATCCGTAGGCTACACCTTC. Full variable domain (remainder filled in from reference TRBV7-9 and TRBJ1-2): DTGVSQNPRHKITKRGQNVTFRCDPISEHNRLYWYRQTLGQGPEFLTYFQNEAQLEKSRLLSDRFSAERPKGSFSTLEIQRTEQGDSAMYLCASSLQSVGYTFGSGTRLTVV.